This T cell receptor beta chain was identified in a study of intratumoral heterogeneity in liver cancer. Here immunoSEQ multiplex PCR was the method, and the copy in TCRdb shows in-frame clones only, minus some. This table has approximately 2,500 clones, 71% appearing once. Each tumour sample represents a distinct, spatially separated region of the hepatocellular carcinoma nodule. The input for sequencing was tumor tissue, taken before any cancer treatment. The sequence was obtained from a woman in her 70s with hepatocellular carcinoma.

The CDR3 DNA follows: TGTGCCAGCAGAATGACAGGGGGGTCAGATACGCAGTATTTT. It yields the protein CASRMTGGSDTQYF. The chain couples TRBV6-5 to TRBJ2-3; 9 bases are shared with TRBD1. Germline V gene lookup returns CDR1 MNHEY and CDR2 SVGAGI. The CDR3 spans 14 residues. Losses at the gene ends were 6 bases for V and 4 bases for J; bases not matched to a gene: 5.